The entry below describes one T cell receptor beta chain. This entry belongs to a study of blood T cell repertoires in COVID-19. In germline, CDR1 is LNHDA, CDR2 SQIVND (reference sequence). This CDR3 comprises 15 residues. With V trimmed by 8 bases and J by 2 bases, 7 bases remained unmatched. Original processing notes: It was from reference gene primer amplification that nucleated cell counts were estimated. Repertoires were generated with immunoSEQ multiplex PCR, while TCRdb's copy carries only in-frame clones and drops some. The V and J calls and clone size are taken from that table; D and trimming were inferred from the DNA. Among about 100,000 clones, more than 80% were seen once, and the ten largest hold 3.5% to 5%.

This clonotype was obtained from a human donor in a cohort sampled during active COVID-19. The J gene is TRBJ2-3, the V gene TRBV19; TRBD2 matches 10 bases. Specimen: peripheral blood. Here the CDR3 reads CASRTSGAPTDTQYF. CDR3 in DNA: TGTGCCAGTCGCACTAGCGGGGCGCCCACAGATACGCAGTATTTT.